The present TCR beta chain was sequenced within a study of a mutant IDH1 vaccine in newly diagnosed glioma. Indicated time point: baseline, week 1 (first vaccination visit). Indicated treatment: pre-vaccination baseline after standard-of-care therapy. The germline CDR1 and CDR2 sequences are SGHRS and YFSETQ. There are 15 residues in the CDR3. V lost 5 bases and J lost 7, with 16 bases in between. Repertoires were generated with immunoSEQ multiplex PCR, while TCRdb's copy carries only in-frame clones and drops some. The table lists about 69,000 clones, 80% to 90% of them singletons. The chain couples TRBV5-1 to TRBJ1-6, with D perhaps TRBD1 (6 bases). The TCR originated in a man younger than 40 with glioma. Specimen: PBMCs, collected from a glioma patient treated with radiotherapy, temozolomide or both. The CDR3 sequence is CASRGRTAGNSPLHF. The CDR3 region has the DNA TGCGCCAGCAGAGGAAGGACAGCGGGGAATTCACCCCTCCACTTT. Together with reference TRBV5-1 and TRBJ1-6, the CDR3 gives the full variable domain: KAGVTQTPRYLIKTRGQQVTLSCSPISGHRSVSWYQQTPGQGLQFLFEYFSETQRNKGNFPGRFSGRQFSNSRSEMNVSTLELGDSALYLCASRGRTAGNSPLHFGNGTRLTVT.